This T cell receptor beta chain was recovered during a study of blood T cell repertoires in COVID-19. Study-level information: There were acute and convalescent COVID-19 samples, and they came from the United States, Italy and Spain. PBMCs, B-cell-depleted T cells, or T cells provided the cDNA or gDNA that made up the material.

Trimming shortened V by 4 bases and J by 4 bases, and 13 bases separated the two germline ends. The CDR3 contains 15 residues. Germline CDR1 SGHTA, CDR2 FQGNSA. Authors' processing steps: How many nucleated cells were present was estimated from reference gene primer amplification. Clones were read by immunoSEQ multiplex PCR, and TCRdb kept only the in-frame ones, dropping some. V, J and clone size were drawn from that table, and D and trimming were deduced from the DNA. The table lists under 70,000 clones, about 86% of them singletons, with 3% to 4.5% in the top ten. This sequence originates from a man over 45 with acute or convalescent COVID-19. This chain joins TRBV7-2 and TRBJ1-4; perhaps TRBD1 as D (6 bases). What was sequenced was peripheral blood. The CDR3 DNA sequence: TGTGCCAGCAGCTACGGGGGGGACAATAATGAAAAACTGTTTTTT. Residues: CASSYGGDNNEKLFF. The complete variable domain, with remaining parts taken from reference TRBV7-2 and TRBJ1-4, reads GAGVSQSPSNKVTEKGKDVELRCDPISGHTALYWYRQSLGQGLEFLIYFQGNSAPDKSGLPSDRFSAERTGGSVSTLTIQRTQQEDSAVYLCASSYGGDNNEKLFFGSGTQLSVL.